This record looks at one T cell receptor beta chain sequence and its context. What it recognizes is unknown. The read falls 3 residues short of the CDR3 end, and the missing part is taken from the germline J gene. The CDR3 runs to 14 residues. In germline, CDR1 is KGHSH, CDR2 LQKENI. Each participant carried one incident cervical HPV16 infection only. These data belong to a study of T cells in women clearing cervical HPV infection. The overall study: For cases, blood was sampled a median about 140 days after lesion detection, interquartile range roughly 80 to 200 days.

Points from the study as a whole: Controls had more TRBV6-7 (approximately 0.15%) than cases (about 0.11%). CIN3+ cases had significantly higher TCR richness than controls; evenness did not differ.

Some clones are missing from TCRdb's copy, which holds only in-frame ones; the method was immunoSEQ multiplex PCR. The listing records tens of thousands of clones. This sequence joins TRBV18 and TRBJ2-3; D possibly corresponds to TRBD1 (6 bases). The source of this sequence is a woman between 18 and 69 years old with a cervical HPV16 infection that either progressed to CIN3+ or cleared (not recorded which). The specimen sequenced was blood buffy coat. CDR3 DNA (partial): TGTGCCAGCTCACCCTTTGACAGGCAAGAGACG. Translation gives CASSPFDRQET. The CDR3, in full, reads CASSPFDRQETQYF.